Sequencing of this T cell receptor (beta chain) was carried out in a study of CD8+ T cells in alopecia areata. Study overall: In an open-label trial, patients got 5 to 10 mg tofacitinib twice daily. Whole-study findings and limits: Many expanded lesional clones persisted during tofacitinib (in both scalp and blood).

The authors extracted RNA and reverse transcribed it into cDNA as the sequencing template. Clones were read by immunoSEQ multiplex PCR, and TCRdb kept only the in-frame ones, dropping some. Here the sample spans about 4,600 clones, around 68% being singletons. On this clone: Its antigen is currently unknown.

As to treatment: oral pan-JAK inhibitor, 5-10 mg twice daily. Samples from alopecia areata patients were lesional scalp punch biopsies and peripheral blood. Trimming removed 4 bases from V and 0 bases from J; junction bases left unmatched: 15. Germline CDR1 and CDR2: SGDLS and YYNGEE. CDR3 length: 18 amino acids. This sample comprised skin, obtained at week 4, from a patient treated with tofacitinib. This TCR came from a human donor with alopecia areata. The chain joins TRBV9 to TRBJ1-1, with 7 nucleotides matching TRBD1. The CDR3 DNA sequence: TGTGCCAGCAGCACTACCCCGACAGGGCCTAGTCTGAACACTGAAGCTTTCTTT. Translated: CASSTTPTGPSLNTEAFF.